Following are 10 T cell receptor beta chains from one sample sequenced in a study of shared clonotypes between healthy human individuals. TCRdb's table, derived via immunoSEQ multiplex PCR, lists solely in-frame clones and lacks some. The table records hundreds of thousands of clones, roughly 70% of them present only once. The sample comprised memory CD4+ T cells sorted from blood. Subset meaning: CD45RA-negative fraction. These receptors all come from a woman in her 30s in good health.

This clone was recorded once. V is TRBV7-9 and J is TRBJ2-2; D is undetermined. V lost 2 bases to trimming and J lost 4 bases, with 11 bases between them. This CDR3 is 15 amino acids long. The V gene's germline CDR1 is SEHNR and CDR2 FQNEAQ (reference sequence). CDR3 residues: CASSLMSGATGELFF. The CDR3 DNA reads TGTGCCAGCAGCTTAATGTCCGGTGCCACCGGGGAGCTGTTTTTT.

The V and J genes are TRBV5-1 and TRBJ1-3, with a tentative D call TRBD1 (5 bases). Germline V lookup: CDR1 SGHRS, CDR2 YFSETQ. This CDR3 region has 15 residues. Trimming took 0 bases from V and 3 from J, leaving 10 bases between them. CDR3 DNA: TGCGCCAGCAGCTTGGGTGCCGGGGGTGGAAACACCATATATTTT. Its translation is CASSLGAGGGNTIYF.

This clone was counted a few times. The V and J genes are TRBV18 and TRBJ1-1, with TRBD1 as a possible D gene (5 bases). The CDR3 runs to 15 residues. V lost 4 bases and J lost 0, with 12 bases in between. Germline V gene sequence: CDR1 KGHSH, CDR2 LQKENI. The CDR3 protein is CASSRGGTMNTEAFF. The DNA of the CDR3 is TGTGCCAGCTCACGGGGCGGTACTATGAACACTGAAGCTTTCTTT.

The table lists this clone with a count of one. This chain joins TRBV29-1 and TRBJ2-1, with 8 bases that match TRBD2. This CDR3 is built from 14 residues. V gave up 2 bases and J gave up 5 bases; unmatched junction bases: 5. Germline CDR1 SQVTM, CDR2 ANQGSEA. CDR3 DNA: TGCAGCGTTGAAATCACTAGCGGAAACAATGAGCAGTTCTTC. This sequence encodes CSVEITSGNNEQFF.

The gene calls are TRBV5-1 and TRBJ2-1; D unresolved. V shed 1 base and J shed 1 base, with 12 bases lying between them. CDR1 is SGHRS and CDR2 is YFSETQ in the germline V gene. The CDR3 runs 16 residues. As DNA, the CDR3 is TGCGCCAGCAGCTTGTCGGGCGAGTTATCCTACAATGAGCAGTTCTTC. The encoded protein is CASSLSGELSYNEQFF.

This clone was observed a single time. This sequence joins TRBV29-1 and TRBJ2-1, with D unresolved. Looked up from germline, CDR1 is SQVTM and CDR2 is ANQGSEA. Between the trimmed V and J ends, which lost 0 bases and 6 bases, there was a span of 6 bases. CDR3 length: 12 amino acids. This chain's CDR3 is CSVEDGGNEQFF. CDR3 in DNA: TGCAGCGTTGAAGACGGCGGCAATGAGCAGTTCTTC.

The chain links TRBV6-5 to TRBJ2-2; D may be TRBD1 (6 bases). CDR3 length: 14 residues. Germline CDR1 is MNHEY and CDR2 is SVGAGI. Trimming stripped 6 bases from V and 6 bases from J, with 14 bases between. The DNA for the CDR3 is TGTGCCAGCAGAGCAGGGGTGGTAGCCGGGGAGCTGTTTTTT. It translates to CASRAGVVAGELFF.

The CDR3 here is CASIDRVTDTQYF. The CDR3 DNA reads TGTGCCAGCATCGACAGGGTCACAGATACGCAGTATTTT. The chain links TRBV6-1 to TRBJ2-3, with 7 bases lining up with TRBD1. V shed 7 bases and J 2 bases; nucleotides not matched to a gene: 3. Germline lookup yields CDR1 MNHNS and CDR2 SASEGT. The CDR3 covers 13 residues.

This clone is a singleton in its sample. V is TRBV9 and J is TRBJ2-3; D is possibly TRBD2 (6 bases). Germline values: CDR1 SGDLS, CDR2 YYNGEE. The CDR3 consists of 16 residues. Trimming removed 1 base from V and 0 bases from J, with 12 bases in between. The CDR3 region has the DNA TGTGCCAGCAGCGTAACCTCGGGGACTAGCACAGATACGCAGTATTTT. Protein product: CASSVTSGTSTDTQYF. Supplemented by reference TRBV9 and TRBJ2-3, the full variable domain reads DSGVTQTPKHLITATGQRVTLRCSPRSGDLSVYWYQQSLDQGLQFLIQYYNGEERAKGNILERFSAQQFPDLHSELNLSSLELGDSALYFCASSVTSGTSTDTQYFGPGTRLTVL.

The rearrangement joins TRBV29-1 to TRBJ2-7; 9 nucleotides match TRBD1. V was clipped by 7 bases and J by 6 bases; unmatched bases: 7. CDR3 size: 12 residues. From germline, CDR1 is SQVTM and CDR2 ANQGSEA. The CDR3 protein is CSAGTGIREQYF. CDR3 DNA: TGCAGCGCCGGGACAGGGATTCGCGAGCAGTACTTC.